Each of the 2 T cell receptor beta chains below was sequenced from the same sample in a study of cytomegalovirus exposure and HLA in healthy donors. PCR used 60 Vbeta primers and 13 Jbeta primers. The repertoire was sequenced with immunoSEQ multiplex PCR; TCRdb's copy has only in-frame clones and lacks some. The sample lists about 190,000 clones, just under 80% seen once, with around 6% in the top ten. Specimen: PBMCs. The receptors shown here come from a woman in her 30s in good health and CMV-seropositive.

This clone was counted between two and nine times. The chain employs TRBV19 and TRBJ1-1; 8 bases are a match to TRBD1. Per germline, CDR1 LNHDA and CDR2 SQIVND (reference sequence). The V and J ends lost 5 bases and 0 bases, in that order; junction bases with no gene match: 5. The CDR3 spans 15 residues. The CDR3 nucleotides are TGTGCCAGTAGTCTAGGACAGGGCGTGAACACTGAAGCTTTCTTT. Translation gives CASSLGQGVNTEAFF.

V is TRBV5-1 and J is TRBJ1-6, with unresolved D. Trimming took off 2 bases at V and 5 bases at J, with 11 bases between the two ends. Germline CDR1 is SGHRS and CDR2 is YFSETQ. The CDR3 loop spans 15 amino acids. The CDR3 loop reads CASSFASSNNSPLHF. The CDR3 DNA sequence: TGCGCCAGCAGCTTTGCCTCAAGCAATAATTCACCCCTCCACTTT.